This T cell receptor (beta chain) was captured by sequencing in a study of immune evolution from preneoplasia to lung adenocarcinoma. Points from the study as a whole: Normal lung had highest clonality; later lesions appeared denser, more diverse.

After pathologic assessment, macro-dissection selected premalignant or tumor cells for extraction. A word on this clone: What it binds is not known.

Libraries were prepared by immunoSEQ multiplex PCR; TCRdb keeps only in-frame clonotypes and omits some of them. The data contain more than 5,500 clones, roughly 80% of them singletons. After removal of 7 bases from V and 5 bases from J, the junction contained 14 bases not matched to a gene. The germline CDR1 and CDR2 sequences are SGHVS and FNYEAQ. The length of the CDR3 is 16 residues. The sequencing sample was made of FFPE minimally invasive lung adenocarcinoma tissue. The TCR was taken from a person between 50 and 69 years old with lung adenocarcinoma. This chain joins TRBV7-6 and TRBJ2-5; 9 bases are a match to TRBD2. CDR3 DNA sequence: TGTGCCAGCACCCAAAACGCCGGGAGCGGGGGGGAGACCCAGTACTTC. Encoded protein: CASTQNAGSGGETQYF.